One sample yielded the 21 T cell receptor beta chains listed below, sequenced in a study of shared clonotypes between healthy human individuals. Method: immunoSEQ multiplex PCR; TCRdb's copy keeps in-frame clones and lacks some. The sample contains 2.3 million or so clones, more than 80% of which appear only once. Sequencing was done on a sample of naive CD4+ T cells from PBMCs. Specified subset: CD45RA+ positively selected. The receptors stem from a man in his late teens or twenties in good health. Some clones in this sample may be carry-over from other donors' samples.

The chain joins TRBV5-1 to TRBJ2-7; 13 positions match TRBD2. The CDR3 is made up of 19 amino acids. CDR1 is SGHRS, CDR2 YFSETQ, per germline. Trimming took 1 base from V and 4 from J; bases not matched to a gene: 14. CDR3 amino acids: CASSLSPNFRTSGSYEQYF. The CDR3 bases are TGCGCCAGCAGCTTGTCCCCAAATTTCCGGACTAGCGGGAGTTACGAGCAGTACTTC.

The chain links TRBV7-9 to TRBJ2-3, with D unresolved. The V and J ends lost 7 bases and 2 bases respectively, with 16 bases between them. The V gene's germline CDR1 is SEHNR and CDR2 FQNEAQ (reference sequence). This CDR3 contains 15 residues. The CDR3 sequence: CASNRPPTPTDTQYF. In DNA, the CDR3 is TGTGCCAGCAACCGCCCCCCGACTCCCACAGATACGCAGTATTTT.

The rearrangement joins TRBV11-1 to TRBJ2-3, with 10 bases identical to TRBD2. This CDR3 comprises 19 residues. The V and J ends lost 4 bases and 0 bases, in that order; junction bases with no gene match: 13. The germline gives CDR1 SGHAT, CDR2 FQDESV (reference sequence). The CDR3 region is CASSSPSSGSSRSTDTQYF. The CDR3 nucleotides are TGTGCCAGCAGCTCCCCCTCTAGCGGGAGCAGCCGTAGCACAGATACGCAGTATTTT.

The count of this clone is one. The V call is TRBV5-1, the J call TRBJ2-4; 8 nucleotides agree with TRBD2. The V and J ends lost 3 bases and 2 bases, in that order; junction bases with no gene match: 10. The CDR3 extends over 17 amino acids. The germline CDR1 and CDR2 sequences are SGHRS and YFSETQ. For the CDR3, the DNA is TGCGCCAGCAGCTCCCTGGGACTAGTAATACCCAAAAACATTCAGTACTTC. This codes for CASSSLGLVIPKNIQYF.

This sequence joins TRBV18 and TRBJ2-2; D is unclear. This CDR3 is 16 amino acids long. With 4 bases removed from V and 2 bases from J, the gap between germline ends came to 14 bases. In germline, CDR1 is KGHSH, CDR2 LQKENI. DNA of the CDR3: TGTGCCAGCTCACTAGGGCTCCTTATCAACACCGGGGAGCTGTTTTTT. It yields the protein CASSLGLLINTGELFF.

This clone was seen once. This chain links TRBV19 with TRBJ2-7; 9 bases agree with TRBD1. The junction had 12 bases not matched to a gene; V was cut back by 3 bases and J by 3 bases. Germline CDR1 reads LNHDA; CDR2 reads SQIVND (reference sequence). This CDR3 is 17 amino acids long. The CDR3 is CASSMGKRQGDRYEQYF. The DNA for the CDR3 is TGTGCCAGTAGTATGGGGAAGAGACAGGGGGACCGCTACGAGCAGTACTTC. The full variable domain, with the rest looked up from reference TRBV19 and TRBJ2-7, is DGGITQSPKYLFRKEGQNVTLSCEQNLNHDAMYWYRQDPGQGLRLIYYSQIVNDFQKGDIAEGYSVSREKKESFPLTVTSAQKNPTAFYLCASSMGKRQGDRYEQYFGPGTRLTVT.

The chain is built from TRBV5-1 and TRBJ2-3; D gene unclear. Germline V gives CDR1 SGHRS, CDR2 YFSETQ. This CDR3 contains 15 residues. The germline V and J ends were trimmed by 0 bases and 3 bases, with 11 bases remaining between them. The chain's CDR3 is CASSLEGSLTDTQYF. CDR3 sequence (DNA): TGCGCCAGCAGCTTGGAAGGTAGCCTAACAGATACGCAGTATTTT.

This clone has a single count. The sample holds other DNA sequences that translate to the same CDR3. The chain has TRBV28 and TRBJ1-3; D is uncertain. This CDR3 comprises 12 residues. V gave up 4 bases and J gave up 4 bases, with 5 bases separating them. The germline CDR1 and CDR2 sequences are MDHEN and SYDVKM. The CDR3 is CASSSPGNTIYF. In DNA, the CDR3 is TGTGCCAGCAGTTCACCGGGAAACACCATATATTTT. Filled out from reference TRBV28 and TRBJ1-3, the complete variable domain reads DVKVTQSSRYLVKRTGEKVFLECVQDMDHENMFWYRQDPGLGLRLIYFSYDVKMKEKGDIPEGYSVSREKKERFSLILESASTNQTSMYLCASSSPGNTIYFGEGSWLTVV.

CDR3 in amino acids: CASSKGGQGNTGELFF. The CDR3, as DNA: TGTGCCAGCAGCAAGGGGGGACAGGGGAACACCGGGGAGCTGTTTTTT. The chain uses TRBV7-2 and TRBJ2-2; 9 bases are shared with TRBD1. J gave up 1 base and V 5 bases, and 5 bases lay outside the gene matches. The germline gives CDR1 SGHTA, CDR2 FQGNSA. The CDR3 length is 16 residues.

V gene TRBV10-3 combines with J gene TRBJ2-1, with TRBD2 matching over 10 bases. The CDR3 is 13 residues long. CDR1 is ENHRY, CDR2 SYGVKD, per germline. J gave up 4 bases and V 10 bases, and 4 bases lay outside the gene matches. Here the CDR3 reads CATSGRGYNEQFF. The CDR3 DNA reads TGTGCCACCAGCGGGAGGGGGTACAATGAGCAGTTCTTC.

The chain uses TRBV4-1 and TRBJ1-3, with D unclear. V was clipped by 1 base and J by 0 bases, with 7 bases between them. The CDR3 contains 15 residues. Germline V gene lookup returns CDR1 MGHRA and CDR2 YSYEKL. Here the CDR3 reads CASSQAPYSGNTIYF. The CDR3 DNA sequence: TGCGCCAGCAGCCAAGCGCCCTACTCTGGAAACACCATATATTTT.

The CDR3 DNA sequence: TGCGCCAGCAGCTTGGTCGGGGGGCCGTCGGAGACCCAGTACTTC. It codes for CASSLVGGPSETQYF. The chain links TRBV5-1 to TRBJ2-5; D is perhaps TRBD2 (7 bases). Per germline, CDR1 SGHRS and CDR2 YFSETQ. Trimming stripped 0 bases from V and 5 bases from J, with 14 bases between. CDR3 size: 15 residues.

The chain has TRBV27 and TRBJ2-7, with D perhaps assigned TRBD1 or TRBD2 (6 bases each). CDR3 length: 11 amino acids. Trimming removed 7 bases at V and 12 bases at J, with 16 bases between. CDR1 MNHEY and CDR2 SMNVEV come from the germline V gene (reference sequence). In DNA form, the CDR3 reads TGTGCCAGCACCCTAAGCAGGGGAGGGTACTTC. Amino acid sequence: CASTLSRGGYF.

This clone was counted once. This rearrangement joins TRBV27 to TRBJ1-1; 10 positions match TRBD1. This CDR3 has 14 amino acids. J lost 7 bases, V lost 8 bases, and 10 bases had no gene match. Germline-derived CDR1 and CDR2 are MNHEY and SMNVEV (reference sequence). CDR3 sequence reads: CASLRGTGDGEAFF. The CDR3 nucleotides are TGTGCCAGCCTCCGGGGGACAGGGGACGGTGAAGCTTTCTTT.

The rearrangement links TRBV2 to TRBJ2-3; TRBD1 aligns across 7 bases. Germline CDR1 and CDR2: SNHLY and FYNNEI. There are 16 residues in the CDR3. The J segment lost 2 bases and the V segment lost 6 bases, leaving 11 bases of the junction unmatched. CDR3 in amino acids: CASSALDRRSTDTQYF. CDR3 nucleotides: TGTGCCAGCAGCGCCTTGGACAGGAGATCCACAGATACGCAGTATTTT.

This clone was seen only once. This sequence joins TRBV30 and TRBJ2-2, with a tentative D call TRBD1 (6 bases). V gave up 4 bases and J gave up 8 bases, with 20 bases separating them. This CDR3 comprises 15 residues. The V gene's germline CDR1 is GTSNPN and CDR2 SVGIG (reference sequence). The chain's CDR3 is CAWTFPGQWLGELFF. The CDR3, as DNA: TGTGCCTGGACCTTCCCGGGACAATGGCTGGGGGAGCTGTTTTTT.

The rearrangement joins TRBV18 to TRBJ1-1, with D hard to call. Germline lookup yields CDR1 KGHSH and CDR2 LQKENI. The CDR3 loop spans 14 amino acids. Between the trimmed V and J ends, which lost 0 bases and 6 bases, there was a span of 11 bases. The CDR3 DNA follows: TGTGCCAGCTCACCACCGACCAGGACCCCTGAAGCTTTCTTT. It translates to CASSPPTRTPEAFF.

This clone has only a few counts. This CDR3 is also generated by other DNA sequences in the sample. CDR3 sequence reads: CASSLSLAGVNEQFF. The CDR3 DNA reads as TGCGCCAGCAGCTTGAGTCTAGCGGGAGTGAATGAGCAGTTCTTC. This chain uses TRBV5-1 with TRBJ2-1; 10 nucleotides match TRBD2. With V trimmed by 1 base and J by 7 bases, 5 bases remained unmatched. Germline CDR1 and CDR2: SGHRS and YFSETQ. This CDR3 has 15 amino acids.

The rearrangement joins TRBV28 to TRBJ2-7; perhaps TRBD2 as D (6 bases). Trimming left V 7 bases short and J 0 bases short, with 13 bases between. Germline-derived CDR1 and CDR2 are MDHEN and SYDVKM. The CDR3 is made up of 14 amino acids. The CDR3 spells CASINAGPSYEQYF. The CDR3 DNA is TGTGCCAGCATCAACGCGGGACCCTCCTACGAGCAGTACTTC.

The rearrangement links TRBV28 to TRBJ1-5; D gene uncertain. The germline gives CDR1 MDHEN, CDR2 SYDVKM. CDR3 size: 14 residues. Trimming removed 5 bases from V and 0 bases from J, with 8 bases in between. The CDR3 sequence is CASSRWGSNQPQHF. Written as DNA, the CDR3 is TGTGCCAGCAGTAGGTGGGGTAGCAATCAGCCCCAGCATTTT. The whole variable domain, filled in from reference TRBV28 and TRBJ1-5, reads DVKVTQSSRYLVKRTGEKVFLECVQDMDHENMFWYRQDPGLGLRLIYFSYDVKMKEKGDIPEGYSVSREKKERFSLILESASTNQTSMYLCASSRWGSNQPQHFGDGTRLSIL.

The chain uses TRBV6-5 and TRBJ2-5; D is ambiguous. This CDR3 contains 13 residues. V was cut by 7 bases and J by 4 bases, with 13 bases left in between. Germline CDR1 reads MNHEY; CDR2 reads SVGAGI. The CDR3 spells CASTPPGSETQYF. The CDR3 coding sequence is TGTGCCAGCACCCCCCCAGGCTCAGAGACCCAGTACTTC.